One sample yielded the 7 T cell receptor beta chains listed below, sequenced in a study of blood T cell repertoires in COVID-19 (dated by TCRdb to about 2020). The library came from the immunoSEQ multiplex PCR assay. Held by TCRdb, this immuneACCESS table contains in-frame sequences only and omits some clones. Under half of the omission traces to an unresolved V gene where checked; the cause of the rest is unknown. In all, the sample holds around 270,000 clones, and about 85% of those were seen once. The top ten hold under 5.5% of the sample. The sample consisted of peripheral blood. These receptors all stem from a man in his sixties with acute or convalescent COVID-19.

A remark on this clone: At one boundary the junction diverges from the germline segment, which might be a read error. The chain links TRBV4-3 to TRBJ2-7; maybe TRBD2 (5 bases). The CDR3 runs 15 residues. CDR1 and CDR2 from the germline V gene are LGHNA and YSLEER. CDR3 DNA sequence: TGCGCCAGCAGCCAAGAACGGACTTTGGGCTACGGGCAGTACTTC. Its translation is CASSQERTLGYGQYF.

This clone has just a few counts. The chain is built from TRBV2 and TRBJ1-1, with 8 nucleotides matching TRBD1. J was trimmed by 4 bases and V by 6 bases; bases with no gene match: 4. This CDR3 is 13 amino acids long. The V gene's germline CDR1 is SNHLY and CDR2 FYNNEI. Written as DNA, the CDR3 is TGTGCCAGCAGCACAACAGGGGGCACTGAAGCTTTCTTT. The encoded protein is CASSTTGGTEAFF.

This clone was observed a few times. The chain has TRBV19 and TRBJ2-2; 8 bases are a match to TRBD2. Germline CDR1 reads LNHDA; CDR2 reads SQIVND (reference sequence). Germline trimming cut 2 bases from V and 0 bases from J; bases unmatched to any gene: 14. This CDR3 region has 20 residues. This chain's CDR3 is CASSIKSLAGYTPNTGELFF. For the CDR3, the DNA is TGTGCCAGTAGTATAAAGTCCCTAGCGGGTTATACTCCGAACACCGGGGAGCTGTTTTTT.

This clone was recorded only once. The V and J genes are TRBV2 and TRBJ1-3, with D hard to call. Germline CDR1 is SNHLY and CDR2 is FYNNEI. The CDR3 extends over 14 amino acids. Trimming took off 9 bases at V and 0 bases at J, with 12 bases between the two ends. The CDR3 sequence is CASQQPDSGNTIYF. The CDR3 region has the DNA TGTGCCAGTCAACAGCCCGACTCTGGAAACACCATATATTTT. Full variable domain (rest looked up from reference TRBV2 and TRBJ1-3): EPEVTQTPSHQVTQMGQEVILRCVPISNHLYFYWYRQILGQKVEFLVSFYNNEISEKSEIFDDQFSVERPDGSNFTLKIRSTKLEDSAMYFCASQQPDSGNTIYFGEGSWLTVV.

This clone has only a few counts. The CDR3 sequence: CATSRDDNSLAGDNEQFF. The CDR3 bases are TGTGCCACCAGCAGAGATGATAATAGTCTAGCGGGAGATAATGAGCAGTTCTTC. The chain couples TRBV15 to TRBJ2-1; TRBD2 agrees at 10 bases. The CDR3 loop spans 18 amino acids. Germline CDR1 and CDR2: LNHNV and YYDKDF (reference sequence). The V and J ends lost 0 bases and 7 bases, in that order; junction bases with no gene match: 12.

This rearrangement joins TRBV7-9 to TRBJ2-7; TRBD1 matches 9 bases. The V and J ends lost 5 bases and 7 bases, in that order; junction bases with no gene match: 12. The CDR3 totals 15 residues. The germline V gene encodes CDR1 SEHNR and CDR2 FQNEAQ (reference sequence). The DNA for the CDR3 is TGTGCCAGCAGCCAGACAGGGGGGTCCTTGGGTGAGCAGTACTTC. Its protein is CASSQTGGSLGEQYF.

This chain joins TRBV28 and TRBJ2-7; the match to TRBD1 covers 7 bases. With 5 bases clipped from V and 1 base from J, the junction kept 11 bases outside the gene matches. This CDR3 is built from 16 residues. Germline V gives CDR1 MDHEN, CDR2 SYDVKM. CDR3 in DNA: TGTGCCAGCAGTGACCGACTGACAGGGCGATCCTACGAGCAGTACTTC. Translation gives CASSDRLTGRSYEQYF.